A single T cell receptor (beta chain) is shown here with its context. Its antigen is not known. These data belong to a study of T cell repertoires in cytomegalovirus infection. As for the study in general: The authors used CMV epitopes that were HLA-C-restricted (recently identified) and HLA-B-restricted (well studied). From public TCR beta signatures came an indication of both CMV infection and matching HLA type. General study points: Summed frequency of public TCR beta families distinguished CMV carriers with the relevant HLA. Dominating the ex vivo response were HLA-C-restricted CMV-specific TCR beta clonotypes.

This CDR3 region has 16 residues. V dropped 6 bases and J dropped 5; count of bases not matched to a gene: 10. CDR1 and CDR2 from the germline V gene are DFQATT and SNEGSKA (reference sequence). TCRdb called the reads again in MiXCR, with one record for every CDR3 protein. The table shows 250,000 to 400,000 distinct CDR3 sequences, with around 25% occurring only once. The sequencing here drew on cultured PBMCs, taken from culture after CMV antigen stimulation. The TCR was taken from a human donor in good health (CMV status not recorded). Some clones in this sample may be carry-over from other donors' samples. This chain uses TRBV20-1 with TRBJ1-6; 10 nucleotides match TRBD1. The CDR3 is CSARDRGRGNNSPLHF. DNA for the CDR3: TGCAGTGCCCGGGACAGGGGAAGGGGCAATAATTCACCCCTCCACTTT.